This T cell receptor (beta chain) was sequenced during a study of T cell responses to AZD1222 COVID-19 vaccine. Data came from immunoSEQ multiplex PCR; TCRdb stores just in-frame clones and leaves some out. The table shows more than 150,000 clones, with approximately 90% occurring only once. Germline assignment: CDR1 SSHAT and CDR2 FNYEAQ (reference sequence). The CDR3 is 14 residues long. Notes on this clone: Compared with germline, one end of the junction differs, possibly owing to a read error.

The sequence was obtained from an adult in good health. The sequencing used peripheral blood, collected on day 0 of AZD1222 vaccination. This chain connects TRBV7-7 to TRBJ2-5, with 8 nucleotides matching TRBD1. The CDR3, as DNA: TGTGCTAGCAGCCCCGGACAGGGTCGAGAGACCCAGTACTTC. Translating gives CASSPGQGRETQYF.